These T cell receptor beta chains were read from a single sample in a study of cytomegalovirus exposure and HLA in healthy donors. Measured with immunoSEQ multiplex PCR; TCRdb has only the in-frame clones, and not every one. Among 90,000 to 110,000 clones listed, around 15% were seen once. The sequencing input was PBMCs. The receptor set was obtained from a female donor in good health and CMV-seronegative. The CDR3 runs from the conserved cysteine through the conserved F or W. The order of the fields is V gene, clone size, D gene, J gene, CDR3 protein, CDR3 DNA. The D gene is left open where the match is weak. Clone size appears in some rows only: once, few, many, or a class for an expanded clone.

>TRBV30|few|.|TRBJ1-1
CAWIRGYGTEAFF
TGTGCCTGGATCAGGGGCTATGGCACTGAAGCTTTCTTT
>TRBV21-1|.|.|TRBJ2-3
CASSKGRLAGHTDTQYF
TGTGCCAGCAGCAAAGGTCGGCTAGCGGGCCATACAGATACGCAGTATTTT
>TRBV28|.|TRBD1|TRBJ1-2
CASSQGGYGYTF
TGTGCCAGCAGTCAGGGGGGCTATGGCTACACCTTC
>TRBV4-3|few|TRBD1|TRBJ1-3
CASSQDLGQTSGNTIYF
TGCGCCAGCAGCCAAGATCTGGGACAGACCTCTGGAAACACCATATATTTT
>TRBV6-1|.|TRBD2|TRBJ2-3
CASSAPPGLAGGDTQYF
TGTGCCAGCAGTGCCCCTCCGGGACTAGCGGGAGGAGATACGCAGTATTTT
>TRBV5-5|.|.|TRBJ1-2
CASSLDGLSGYTF
TGTGCCAGCAGCTTGGACGGTCTGAGTGGCTACACCTTC
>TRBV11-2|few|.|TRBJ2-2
CASSRLNTGELFF
TGTGCCAGCAGCCGACTGAACACCGGGGAGCTGTTTTTT
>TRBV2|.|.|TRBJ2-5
CASGISSGDFQETQYF
TGTGCCAGCGGTATCTCAAGTGGGGACTTCCAAGAGACCCAGTACTTC
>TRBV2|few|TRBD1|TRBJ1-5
CASQETGGHQPQHF
TGTGCCAGCCAAGAGACAGGGGGGCATCAGCCCCAGCATTTT
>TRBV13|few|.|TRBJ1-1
CASSFTGMDTEAFF
TGTGCCAGCAGCTTCACAGGGATGGACACTGAAGCTTTCTTT
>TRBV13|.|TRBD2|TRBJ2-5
CASSTRTSHGDRETQYF
TGTGCCAGCAGCACGCGGACTAGCCACGGGGATAGGGAGACCCAGTACTTC
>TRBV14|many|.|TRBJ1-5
CASSQFQGQPQHF
TGTGCCAGCAGCCAGTTTCAGGGTCAGCCCCAGCATTTT
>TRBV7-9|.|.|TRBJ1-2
CASSPRGLSPEGYTF
TGTGCCAGCAGCCCCAGGGGCTTAAGCCCCGAGGGCTACACCTTC
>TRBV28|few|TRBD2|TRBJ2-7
CASIPSDSREIYEQYF
TGTGCCAGCATCCCTAGTGACTCGCGGGAGATCTACGAGCAGTACTTC
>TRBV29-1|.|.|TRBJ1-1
CSVVLAGAGTEAFF
TGCAGCGTTGTCTTGGCGGGGGCAGGGACTGAAGCTTTCTTT
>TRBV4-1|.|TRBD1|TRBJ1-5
CASSQNGQANQPQHF
TGCGCCAGCAGCCAAAACGGACAGGCCAATCAGCCCCAGCATTTT
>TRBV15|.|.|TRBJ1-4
CATSTANGGLFF
TGTGCCACCAGCACGGCGAACGGCGGACTGTTTTTT